This paragraph reports one T cell receptor beta chain. This record belongs to a study of blood T cell repertoires in COVID-19. Study-level information: The cDNA or gDNA used as material had been derived from T cells, B-cell-depleted T cells, or PBMCs.

The table came from immunoSEQ multiplex PCR; TCRdb's copy has only in-frame clones and leaves some out. Of 200,000 or so clones listed, approximately 84% were seen once; the top ten hold 6% to 8%. Germline loops: CDR1 MNHEY, CDR2 SVGAGI. V lost 6 bases to trimming and J lost 8 bases; unmatched junction nucleotides: 11. The CDR3 is 14 amino acids. Individuals drawn from 24 US areas were about 18 to 95 years old. In assigning cohorts, the study relied on participant-reported clinical history. The rearrangement uses TRBV6-5 and TRBJ1-2; TRBD1 matches at 8 bases. This TCR derives from a man aged 35-49 years who had recovered from COVID-19. The sample was PBMCs or T cells enriched from blood (not recorded which). In nucleotides, the CDR3 is TGTGCCAGCAGCACAAACGGACAGGGTCTCGGCTACACCTTC. Its translation: CASSTNGQGLGYTF.